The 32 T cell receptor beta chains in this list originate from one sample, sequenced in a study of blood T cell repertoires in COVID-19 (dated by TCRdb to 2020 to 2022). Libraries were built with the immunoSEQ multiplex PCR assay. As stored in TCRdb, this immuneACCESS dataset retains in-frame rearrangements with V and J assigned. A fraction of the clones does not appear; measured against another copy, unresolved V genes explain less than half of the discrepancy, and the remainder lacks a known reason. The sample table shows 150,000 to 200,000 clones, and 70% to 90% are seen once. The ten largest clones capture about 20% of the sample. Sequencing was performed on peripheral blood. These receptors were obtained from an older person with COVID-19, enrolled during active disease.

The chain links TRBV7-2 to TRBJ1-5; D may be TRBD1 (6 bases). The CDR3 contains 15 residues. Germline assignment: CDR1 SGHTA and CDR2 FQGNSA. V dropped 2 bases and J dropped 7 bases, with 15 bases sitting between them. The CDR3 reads CASSLNIGGLQPQHF. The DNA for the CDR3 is TGTGCCAGCAGCTTAAACATTGGGGGCTTGCAGCCCCAGCATTTT.

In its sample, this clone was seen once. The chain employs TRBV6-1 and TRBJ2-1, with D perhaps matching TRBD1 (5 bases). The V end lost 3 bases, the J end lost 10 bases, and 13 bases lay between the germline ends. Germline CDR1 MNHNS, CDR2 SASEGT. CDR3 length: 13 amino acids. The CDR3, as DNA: TGTGCCAGCAGTGACCTGCAGGGTCTGGAGCAGTTCTTC. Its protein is CASSDLQGLEQFF.

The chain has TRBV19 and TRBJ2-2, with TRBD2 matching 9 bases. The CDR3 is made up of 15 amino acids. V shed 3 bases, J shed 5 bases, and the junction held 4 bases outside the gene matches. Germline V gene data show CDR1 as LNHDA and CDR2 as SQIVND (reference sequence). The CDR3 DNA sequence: TGTGCCAGTAGTATTTTAGCGGGGGTTACCGGGGAGCTGTTTTTT. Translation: CASSILAGVTGELFF.

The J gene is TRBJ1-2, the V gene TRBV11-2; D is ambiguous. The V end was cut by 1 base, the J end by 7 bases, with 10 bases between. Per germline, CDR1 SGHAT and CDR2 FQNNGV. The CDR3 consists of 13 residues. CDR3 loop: CASSLAGPGGYTF. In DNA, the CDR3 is TGTGCCAGCAGCTTAGCAGGTCCCGGTGGCTACACCTTC.

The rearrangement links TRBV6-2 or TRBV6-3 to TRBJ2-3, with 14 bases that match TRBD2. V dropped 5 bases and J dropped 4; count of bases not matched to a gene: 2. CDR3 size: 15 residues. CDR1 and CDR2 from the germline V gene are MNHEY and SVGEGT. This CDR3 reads CASSRLAGGADTQYF. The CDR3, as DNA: TGTGCCAGCAGTCGACTAGCGGGAGGGGCAGATACGCAGTATTTT.

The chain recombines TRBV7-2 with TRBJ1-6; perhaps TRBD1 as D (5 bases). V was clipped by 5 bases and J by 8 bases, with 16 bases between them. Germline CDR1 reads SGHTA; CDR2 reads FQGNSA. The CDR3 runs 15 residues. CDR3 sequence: CASSRGDSAYSPLHF. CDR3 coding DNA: TGTGCCAGCAGCCGGGGGGATTCCGCCTATTCACCCCTCCACTTT. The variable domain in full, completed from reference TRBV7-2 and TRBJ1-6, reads GAGVSQSPSNKVTEKGKDVELRCDPISGHTALYWYRQSLGQGLEFLIYFQGNSAPDKSGLPSDRFSAERTGGSVSTLTIQRTQQEDSAVYLCASSRGDSAYSPLHFGNGTRLTVT.

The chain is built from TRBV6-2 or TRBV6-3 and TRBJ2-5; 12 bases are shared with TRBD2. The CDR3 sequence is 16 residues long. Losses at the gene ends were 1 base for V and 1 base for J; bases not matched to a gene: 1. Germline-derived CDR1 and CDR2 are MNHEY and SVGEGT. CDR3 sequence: CASSYLGLAGQETQYF. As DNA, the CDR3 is TGTGCCAGCAGTTACTTGGGACTAGCGGGCCAAGAGACCCAGTACTTC.

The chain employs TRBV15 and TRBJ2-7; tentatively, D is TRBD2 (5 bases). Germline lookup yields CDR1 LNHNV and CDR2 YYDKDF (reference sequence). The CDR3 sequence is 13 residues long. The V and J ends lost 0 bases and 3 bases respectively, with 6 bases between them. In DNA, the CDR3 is TGTGCCACCAGCAGAGATGAGGGCTACGAGCAGTACTTC. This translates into CATSRDEGYEQYF.

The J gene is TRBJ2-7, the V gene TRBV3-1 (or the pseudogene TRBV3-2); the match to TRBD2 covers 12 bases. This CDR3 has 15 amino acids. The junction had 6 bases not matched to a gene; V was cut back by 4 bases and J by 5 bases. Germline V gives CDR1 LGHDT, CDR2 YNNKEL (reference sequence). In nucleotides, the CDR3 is TGTGCCAGCAGCCTGCTAGCGGGGGGGCCCCACGAGCAGTACTTC. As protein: CASSLLAGGPHEQYF.

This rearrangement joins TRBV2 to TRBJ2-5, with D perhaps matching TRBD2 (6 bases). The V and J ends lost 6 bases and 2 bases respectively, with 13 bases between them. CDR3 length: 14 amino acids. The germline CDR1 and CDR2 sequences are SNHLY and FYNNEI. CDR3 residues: CASRRGGTQETQYF. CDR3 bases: TGTGCCAGCAGGCGTGGCGGGACTCAAGAGACCCAGTACTTC.

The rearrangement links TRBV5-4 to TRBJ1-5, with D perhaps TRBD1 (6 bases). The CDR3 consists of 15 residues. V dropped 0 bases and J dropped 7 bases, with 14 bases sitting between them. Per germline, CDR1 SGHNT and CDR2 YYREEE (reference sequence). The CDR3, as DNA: TGTGCCAGCAGCTTGGACCAGGGGATCGGGCAGCCCCAGCATTTT. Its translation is CASSLDQGIGQPQHF.

In nucleotides, the CDR3 is TGCGCCAGCAGCGAGAACAGTCAGACCCAGTACTTC. Its translation: CASSENSQTQYF. The J gene is TRBJ2-5, the V gene TRBV5-1; D not certain. V was trimmed by 4 bases and J by 6 bases, leaving 10 bases between them. This CDR3 spans 12 amino acids. Looked up from germline, CDR1 is SGHRS and CDR2 is YFSETQ.

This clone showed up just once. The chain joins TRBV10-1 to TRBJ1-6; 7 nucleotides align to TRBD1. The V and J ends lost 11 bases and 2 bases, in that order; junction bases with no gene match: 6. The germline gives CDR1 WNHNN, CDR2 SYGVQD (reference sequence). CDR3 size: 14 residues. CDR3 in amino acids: CAFRGSTYNSPLHF. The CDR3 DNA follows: TGCGCCTTCAGGGGGTCGACCTATAATTCACCCCTCCACTTT.

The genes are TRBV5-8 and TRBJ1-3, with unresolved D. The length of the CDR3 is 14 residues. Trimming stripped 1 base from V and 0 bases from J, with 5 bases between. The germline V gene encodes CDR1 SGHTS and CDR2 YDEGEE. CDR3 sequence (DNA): TGTGCCAGCAGCTTGCTACGCTCTGGAAACACCATATATTTT. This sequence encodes CASSLLRSGNTIYF. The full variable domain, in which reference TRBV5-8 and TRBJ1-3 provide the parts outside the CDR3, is EAGVTQSPTHLIKTRGQQATLRCSPISGHTSVYWYQQALGLGLQFLLWYDEGEERNRGNFPPRFSGRQFPNYSSELNVNALELEDSALYLCASSLLRSGNTIYFGEGSWLTVV.

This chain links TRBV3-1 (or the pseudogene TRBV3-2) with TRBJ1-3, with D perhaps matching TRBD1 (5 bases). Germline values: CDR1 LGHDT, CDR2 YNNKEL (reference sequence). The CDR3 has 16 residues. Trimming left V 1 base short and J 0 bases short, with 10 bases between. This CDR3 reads CASSQVSRGSGNTIYF. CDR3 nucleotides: TGTGCCAGCAGCCAAGTTAGTAGGGGCTCTGGAAACACCATATATTTT.

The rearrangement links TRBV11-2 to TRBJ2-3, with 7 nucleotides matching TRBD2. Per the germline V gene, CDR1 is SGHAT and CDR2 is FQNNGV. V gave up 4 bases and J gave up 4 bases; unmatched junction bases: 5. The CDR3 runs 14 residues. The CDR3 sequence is CASSSLTSSDTQYF. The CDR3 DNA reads TGTGCCAGCAGCTCTCTGACTAGCTCAGATACGCAGTATTTT.

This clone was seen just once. The DNA for the CDR3 is TGTGCCAGCAGCTTGGACAGGGAGGGCTATGGCTACACCTTC. Protein sequence: CASSLDREGYGYTF. The chain is built from TRBV5-6 and TRBJ1-2; possibly TRBD1 for D (6 bases). The V gene's germline CDR1 is SGHDT and CDR2 YYEEEE. CDR3 length: 14 amino acids. The germline V and J ends were trimmed by 0 bases and 4 bases, with 10 bases remaining between them.

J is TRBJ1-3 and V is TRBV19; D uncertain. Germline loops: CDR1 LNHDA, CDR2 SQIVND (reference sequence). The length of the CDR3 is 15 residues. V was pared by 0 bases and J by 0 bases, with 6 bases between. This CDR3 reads CASSIEGTSGNTIYF. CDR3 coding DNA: TGTGCCAGTAGTATAGAGGGCACCTCTGGAAACACCATATATTTT. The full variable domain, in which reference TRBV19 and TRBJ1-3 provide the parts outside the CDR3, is DGGITQSPKYLFRKEGQNVTLSCEQNLNHDAMYWYRQDPGQGLRLIYYSQIVNDFQKGDIAEGYSVSREKKESFPLTVTSAQKNPTAFYLCASSIEGTSGNTIYFGEGSWLTVV.

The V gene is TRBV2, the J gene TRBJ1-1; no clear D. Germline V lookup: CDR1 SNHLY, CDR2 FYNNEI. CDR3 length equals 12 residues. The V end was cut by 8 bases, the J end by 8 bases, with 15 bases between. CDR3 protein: CASSLSIYEAFF. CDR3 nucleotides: TGTGCCAGCTCTCTCTCTATCTACGAAGCTTTCTTT.

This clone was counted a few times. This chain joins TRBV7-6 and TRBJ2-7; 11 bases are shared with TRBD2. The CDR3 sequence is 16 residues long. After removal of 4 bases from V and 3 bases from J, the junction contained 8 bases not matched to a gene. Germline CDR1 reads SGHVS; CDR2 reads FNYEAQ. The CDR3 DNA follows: TGTGCCAGCAGCTCACTCTTAGCGGGAGGGAACTACGAGCAGTACTTC. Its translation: CASSSLLAGGNYEQYF.

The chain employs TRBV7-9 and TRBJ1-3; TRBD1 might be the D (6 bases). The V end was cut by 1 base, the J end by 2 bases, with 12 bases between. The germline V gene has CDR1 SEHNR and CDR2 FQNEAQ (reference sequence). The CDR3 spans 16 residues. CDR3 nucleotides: TGTGCCAGCAGCTTAGTCAGTTGGGACACTGGAAACACCATATATTTT. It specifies CASSLVSWDTGNTIYF.

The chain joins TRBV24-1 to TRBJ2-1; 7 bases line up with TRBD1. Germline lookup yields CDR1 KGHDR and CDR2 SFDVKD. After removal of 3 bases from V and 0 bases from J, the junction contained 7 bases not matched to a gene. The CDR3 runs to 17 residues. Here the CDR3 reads CATSDDHGQDSYNEQFF. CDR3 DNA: TGTGCCACCAGTGATGATCACGGACAGGACTCCTACAATGAGCAGTTCTTC.

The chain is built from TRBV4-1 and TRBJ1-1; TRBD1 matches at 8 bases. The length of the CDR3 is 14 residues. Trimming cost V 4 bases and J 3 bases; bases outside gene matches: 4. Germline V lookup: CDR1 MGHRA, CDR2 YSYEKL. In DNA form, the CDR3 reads TGCGCCAGCAGCCCCTTACAGGGGGACACTGAAGCTTTCTTT. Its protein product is CASSPLQGDTEAFF.

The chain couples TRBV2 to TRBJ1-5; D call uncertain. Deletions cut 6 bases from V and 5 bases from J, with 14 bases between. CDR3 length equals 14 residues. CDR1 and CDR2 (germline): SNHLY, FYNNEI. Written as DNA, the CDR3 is TGTGCCAGCAGCTTAGGTCCGGGTGATCAGCCCCAGCATTTT. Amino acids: CASSLGPGDQPQHF.

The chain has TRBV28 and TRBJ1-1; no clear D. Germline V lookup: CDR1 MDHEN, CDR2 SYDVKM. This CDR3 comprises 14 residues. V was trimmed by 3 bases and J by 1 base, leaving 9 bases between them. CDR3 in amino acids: CASSFTWQNTEAFF. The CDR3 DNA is TGTGCCAGCAGTTTTACGTGGCAGAACACTGAAGCTTTCTTT.

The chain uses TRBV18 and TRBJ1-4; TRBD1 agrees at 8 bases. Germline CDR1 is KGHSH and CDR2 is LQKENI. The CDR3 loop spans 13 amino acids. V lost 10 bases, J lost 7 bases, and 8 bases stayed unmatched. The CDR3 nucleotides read TGTGCCACCACGGGGCAGGGGGCTGAAAAACTGTTTTTT. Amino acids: CATTGQGAEKLFF.

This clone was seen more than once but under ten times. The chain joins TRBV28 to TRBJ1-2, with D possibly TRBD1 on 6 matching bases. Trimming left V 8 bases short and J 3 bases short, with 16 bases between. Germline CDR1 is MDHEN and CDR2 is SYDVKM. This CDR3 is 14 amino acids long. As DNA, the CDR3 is TGTGCCAGCCATGCCGGGGCAGGGGACTATGGCTACACCTTC. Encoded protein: CASHAGAGDYGYTF.

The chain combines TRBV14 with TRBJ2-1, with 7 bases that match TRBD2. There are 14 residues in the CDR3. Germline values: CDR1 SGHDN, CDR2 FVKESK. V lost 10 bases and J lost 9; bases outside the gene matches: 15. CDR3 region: CATRGGSVFSEQFF. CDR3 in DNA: TGTGCCACCCGCGGGGGTTCAGTTTTCAGTGAGCAGTTCTTC.

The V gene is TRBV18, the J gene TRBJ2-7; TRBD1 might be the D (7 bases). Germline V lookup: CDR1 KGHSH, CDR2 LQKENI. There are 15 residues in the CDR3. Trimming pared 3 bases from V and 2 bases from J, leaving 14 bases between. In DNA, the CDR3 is TGTGCCAGCTCACCTGCTCAGGGGGGTCCCTACGAGCAGTACTTC. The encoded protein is CASSPAQGGPYEQYF.

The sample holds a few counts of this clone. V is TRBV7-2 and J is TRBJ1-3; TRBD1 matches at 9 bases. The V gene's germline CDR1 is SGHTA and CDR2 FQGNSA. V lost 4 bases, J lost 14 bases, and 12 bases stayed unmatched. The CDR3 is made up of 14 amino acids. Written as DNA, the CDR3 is TGTGCCAGCAGCTCACGGCCGGGACAGGGACTGTTATATTTT. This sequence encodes CASSSRPGQGLLYF.

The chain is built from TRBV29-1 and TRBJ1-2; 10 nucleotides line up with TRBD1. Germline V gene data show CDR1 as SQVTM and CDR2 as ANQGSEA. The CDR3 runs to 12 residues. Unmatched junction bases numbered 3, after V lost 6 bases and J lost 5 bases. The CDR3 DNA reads TGCAGCGTCGGACAGGGGGGGTATGGCTACACCTTC. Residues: CSVGQGGYGYTF.

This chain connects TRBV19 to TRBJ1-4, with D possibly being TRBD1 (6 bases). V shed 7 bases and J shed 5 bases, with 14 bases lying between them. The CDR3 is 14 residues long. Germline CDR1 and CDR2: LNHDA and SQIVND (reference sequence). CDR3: CASKGDPTNEKLFF. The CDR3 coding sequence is TGTGCCAGTAAGGGGGATCCTACCAATGAAAAACTGTTTTTT.